The 2 T cell receptor beta chains below were found in one sample sequenced in a study of beta chain features in type 1 diabetes (dated by TCRdb to 2017 to 2018). Libraries were made using the immunoSEQ multiplex PCR assay. The High Capacity cDNA Reverse Transcription Kit was used to reverse transcribe all of the isolated RNA, meaning that expressed TCRB transcripts were what got sequenced. The immuneACCESS repertoire file appears here via TCRdb, limited to in-frame rearrangements. These files lack a portion of the clones; in checked studies, under half of the deficit traces to unresolved V genes, and the cause of the others is not known. This sample has about 360,000 clones in its table, and 10% to 15% of those were observed once. 0.017% of the sample rests with the top ten. Source material: naive CD4+ T cells from blood. Sample cell subset or site, as interpreted from the label and publication: true naive CD4+ T cells. Source of these receptors: a man aged 18 to 30 in good health.

Many counts were recorded for this clone. The chain employs TRBV30 and TRBJ1-6; 9 bases are a match to TRBD1. Germline V gene data show CDR1 as GTSNPN and CDR2 as SVGIG (reference sequence). CDR3 size: 12 residues. After removal of 5 bases from V and 7 bases from J, the junction contained 0 bases not matched to a gene. The CDR3 region has the DNA TGTGCCTGGGACAGGGGGAATTCACCCCTCCACTTT. It translates to CAWDRGNSPLHF. The whole variable domain, filled in from reference TRBV30 and TRBJ1-6, reads SQTIHQWPATLVQPVGSPLSLECTVEGTSNPNLYWYRQAAGRGLQLLFYSVGIGQISSEVPQNLSASRPQDRQFILSSKKLLLSDSGFYLCAWDRGNSPLHFGNGTRLTVT.

This sequence joins TRBV9 and TRBJ1-2, with D maybe TRBD1 (6 bases). V gave up 0 bases and J gave up 5 bases, with 11 bases separating them. The CDR3 is made up of 14 amino acids. The germline V gene has CDR1 SGDLS and CDR2 YYNGEE. The CDR3 bases are TGTGCCAGCAGCGTAGCACAGGGCCAATATGGCTACACCTTC. This translates into CASSVAQGQYGYTF.